This T cell receptor (beta chain) derives from a study of radiation and T cells in renal cell carcinoma (dated by TCRdb to the early 2020s). For the study in its entirety: The samples were drawn from a clinical trial, where primary renal cell carcinomas were treated with 15 Gy of stereotactic body radiation therapy and then removed by nephrectomy 4 weeks afterward. Across all 50 or so samples, several million unique CDR3 nucleotide sequences, encoding 2,658,974 unique CDR3 amino acid sequences, were identified. TCR beta sequencing covered 50 or so samples in total, comprising about 26 tumors and approximately 27 peripheral blood samples. General conclusions and limits of the study: An increase in top tumor clonotypes in blood was observed from baseline to 2 weeks post-radiation, followed by contraction by 4 weeks, which was taken to suggest transient expansion of tumor-resident clones. Because pretreatment tumor biopsies were not available, the study could not determine whether clonotypes were already present within the tumor at baseline. Changes in the blood repertoire were not tracked past 4 weeks after treatment. The single-armed trial design could not address effects of radiation dose or scheduling on the TCR repertoire.

On this clone: Which antigen it targets is not known. Base qualities were left out, and no much larger clone turns up one base away.

TCR beta libraries were generated from genomic DNA with the immunoSEQ kit, following the manufacturer's recommendations. Library preparation used a first multiplex PCR with proprietary primers, then a second PCR adding unique barcodes, with bead cleanups after each round. Each sample batch included a kit-provided positive control reaction and a negative control reaction. The final libraries were assessed on an Agilent 4200 TapeStation D1000 ScreenTape, pooled by volume, and quantified by qPCR. Sequencing ran on an Illumina NextSeq500 with a MidOutput 150-cycle cartridge, using 156 Read1 and 15 Index1 cycles with kit custom primers. The pooled library was loaded at 0.75 to 1 pM, and roughly 20% PhiX control was spiked in. As for the original processing: The vendor-processed data were analyzed in R, and a clonotype was defined as all T cells that share the same CDR3 nucleotide sequence. For clone abundance analyses, frequencies were normalized to the 10,000 most abundant clones per sample. Public T cell clones, which averaged fewer than five per sample, were removed prior to analysis. Tumor-enriched and baseline blood-enriched clonotypes were defined by at least a 32-fold difference in abundance between compartments. A beta-binomial differential abundance model was used to identify clonotypes that expanded or contracted between blood time points. Tumor-blood repertoire similarity was measured with the Baroni-Urbani and Buser coefficient, and group comparisons used two-tailed Wilcoxon tests in R. Not all clones reach the TCRdb copy of this immuneACCESS table, which keeps in-frame sequences only. Checked studies attribute under half of the gap to unresolved V genes and leave the rest unexplained. V, J and clone size were drawn from that table, and D and trimming were deduced from the DNA. The sample contains 120,000 or so clones, about four fifths of them found a single time. The ten largest clonotypes hold 4.5% to 7% of the sample.

For this chain, trimming is 2 bases at the V end and 2 bases at the J end, and the number of junction bases without a gene match is 1. Taken from the germline V gene, the CDR1 and CDR2 loops are SGHRS and YFSETQ. Counted from cysteine to phenylalanine, this CDR3 has 15 amino acids. Of all the DNA, just the CDR3 is kept, 45 bases in frame from base 1. The intended sense of this specimen's time point label: blood 2 weeks post-SBRT. What this sample's treatment or condition label stands for: 15 Gy SBRT to primary tumor, nephrectomy 4 weeks later. Serial peripheral blood from radiation-treated patients was sampled at baseline, 2 weeks and 4 weeks after SBRT to track tumor-enriched clonotypes. Every patient had renal cell carcinoma of clear cell pathology. Genomic DNA for TCR sequencing was prepared using the QIAamp DNA Blood Mini Kit (Qiagen). Only samples passing all quality control checks were included in the analyses.

Source: blood, taken from a patient whose treatment included radiotherapy and nephrectomy. The receptor was isolated from a man aged 45-65 years with renal cell carcinoma. In this chain, TRBV5-1 is recombined with TRBJ2-5, with TRBD2 matching 12 junction bases. This receptor has the CDR3 CASSLLAGGQETQYF. The nucleotide sequence is given as TGCGCCAGCAGCTTACTAGCGGGGGGTCAAGAGACCCAGTACTTC.